Below are 29 T cell receptor beta chains sequenced from a single sample in a study of blood T cell repertoires in COVID-19. Clones were read by immunoSEQ multiplex PCR, and TCRdb kept only the in-frame ones, dropping some. The sample has a few hundred thousand clones; roughly 89% are singletons. The sample comprised peripheral blood. The source of these receptors is a woman aged 40 to 49 who had recovered from COVID-19.

CDR3 sequence (DNA): TGTGCCAGCAGCCCTAGCGGGATTTTAGCCAAAAACATTCAGTACTTC. Translated, it gives CASSPSGILAKNIQYF. The chain joins TRBV7-2 to TRBJ2-4, with 9 bases that match TRBD2. This CDR3 comprises 16 residues. Germline V gene data show CDR1 as SGHTA and CDR2 as FQGNSA. Trimming at V came to 5 bases and at J to 0 bases, leaving 5 bases not matched to a gene.

J is TRBJ1-5 and V is TRBV9; 8 nucleotides agree with TRBD1. Germline CDR1 reads SGDLS; CDR2 reads YYNGEE. With 4 bases clipped from V and 3 bases from J, the junction kept 3 bases outside the gene matches. The CDR3 sequence is 14 residues long. This CDR3 reads CASSQGAVNQPQHF. The CDR3 nucleotides read TGTGCCAGCAGCCAGGGGGCAGTCAATCAGCCCCAGCATTTT.

This chain links TRBV12-1 with TRBJ2-1; the table assigns TRBD2, which was not confirmed against the DNA. TRBV12-1 has pseudogene status. The CDR3 is 17 residues long. The CDR3 is CARYGLAGGKIYNEQFF. CDR3 coding DNA: TGTGCCAGGTACGGACTAGCGGGAGGGAAAATTTACAATGAGCAGTTCTTC.

V and J are TRBV4-2 and TRBJ2-5; 7 bases map to TRBD1. CDR1 and CDR2 (germline): LGHNA, YNFKEQ. The CDR3 runs 15 residues. The trim removed 2 bases at V and 5 bases at J, leaving 8 bases unmatched. As DNA, the CDR3 is TGTGCCAGCAGCCAACCCGGGACAGCCGTGGAGACCCAGTACTTC. This gives the protein CASSQPGTAVETQYF.

The chain is built from TRBV20-1 and TRBJ1-3, with TRBD1 matching over 9 bases. After removal of 6 bases from V and 2 bases from J, the junction contained 5 bases not matched to a gene. Per germline, CDR1 DFQATT and CDR2 SNEGSKA (reference sequence). CDR3 length: 14 residues. The CDR3 DNA reads as TGCAGTGCGAGTGACAGGGGGACTGGAAACACCATATATTTT. Its translation is CSASDRGTGNTIYF.

The genes are TRBV28 and TRBJ2-1, with TRBD2 identical over 9 bases. The V and J ends lost 11 bases and 4 bases, in that order; junction bases with no gene match: 6. CDR1 is MDHEN and CDR2 is SYDVKM in the germline V gene. The CDR3 length is 13 residues. Here the CDR3 reads CAFSAGGYNEQFF. CDR3 DNA: TGTGCCTTCTCGGCGGGAGGGTACAATGAGCAGTTCTTC.

The chain carries TRBV28 and TRBJ2-7; 7 bases line up with TRBD1. This CDR3 region has 12 residues. Germline V gives CDR1 MDHEN, CDR2 SYDVKM. J lost 3 bases, V lost 11 bases, and 7 bases had no gene match. The CDR3 DNA follows: TGTGCCGCGAGGGGGCCGAACTACGAGCAGTACTTC. Translated, it gives CAARGPNYEQYF.

This chain connects TRBV5-1 to TRBJ2-7; 7 positions agree with TRBD1. Trimming cost V 5 bases and J 2 bases; bases outside gene matches: 7. The CDR3 is made up of 14 amino acids. CDR1 is SGHRS, CDR2 YFSETQ, per germline. Here the CDR3 reads CASRTSQGAYEQYF. DNA of the CDR3: TGCGCCAGCAGAACCTCTCAGGGGGCCTACGAGCAGTACTTC.

The V gene is TRBV6-6, the J gene TRBJ2-7, with D unresolved. Between the trimmed V and J ends, which lost 4 bases and 9 bases, there was a span of 19 bases. Germline CDR1 reads MNHNY; CDR2 reads SVGAGI (reference sequence). CDR3 length equals 14 residues. This chain's CDR3 is CASSLFNSDIGQYF. The CDR3 coding sequence is TGTGCCAGCAGTTTATTTAACAGTGATATTGGGCAGTACTTC.

The chain joins TRBV4-1 to TRBJ1-6; TRBD1 is a possible D gene (5 bases). The CDR3 runs to 15 residues. Trimming pared 1 base from V and 10 bases from J, leaving 14 bases between. Germline V gene data show CDR1 as MGHRA and CDR2 as YSYEKL. The chain's CDR3 is CASSQAPDRGSPLHF. DNA for the CDR3: TGCGCCAGCAGCCAAGCACCCGACAGAGGATCACCCCTCCACTTT.

This clone was seen a single time. This chain links TRBV30 with TRBJ2-7; 9 bases are shared with TRBD2. Trimming took 2 bases from V and 0 from J; bases not matched to a gene: 5. CDR1 and CDR2 from the germline V gene are GTSNPN and SVGIG (reference sequence). The CDR3 consists of 15 residues. The CDR3 protein is CAWSPSGGLSYEQYF. CDR3 sequence (DNA): TGTGCCTGGAGTCCCAGCGGGGGGCTCTCCTACGAGCAGTACTTC.

The chain links TRBV5-6 to TRBJ2-7; D unclear. This CDR3 has 12 residues. The germline V gene has CDR1 SGHDT and CDR2 YYEEEE. V lost 0 bases and J lost 6, with 7 bases in between. CDR3 loop: CASSLGQFEQYV. In nucleotides, the CDR3 is TGTGCCAGCAGCTTGGGGCAGTTCGAGCAGTACGTC.

This chain uses TRBV7-8 with TRBJ1-6, with 8 nucleotides matching TRBD1. The CDR3 sequence is 19 residues long. CDR1 and CDR2 (germline): SGHVS, FQNEAQ. V gave up 2 bases and J gave up 0 bases; unmatched junction bases: 9. The CDR3 coding sequence is TGTGCCAGCAGCTTATTGGACCAGGGGGCTAGCTCCTATAATTCACCCCTCCACTTT. It yields the protein CASSLLDQGASSYNSPLHF.

This clone was found once. The chain employs TRBV19 and TRBJ2-2; D possibly corresponds to TRBD1 (6 bases). CDR3 length: 13 amino acids. CDR1 is LNHDA and CDR2 is SQIVND in the germline V gene (reference sequence). V was clipped by 10 bases and J by 2 bases, with 11 bases between them. CDR3 sequence (DNA): TGTGCCATCATGGACAGAAACACCGGGGAGCTGTTTTTT. Residues: CAIMDRNTGELFF.

The J gene is TRBJ2-3, the V gene TRBV7-2; D might be TRBD2 (6 bases). This CDR3 contains 16 residues. The V and J ends lost 2 bases and 4 bases respectively, with 16 bases between them. Germline lookup yields CDR1 SGHTA and CDR2 FQGNSA. The CDR3 nucleotides read TGTGCCAGCAGCTTAATTTGGGCTAGCGCAGCAGATACGCAGTATTTT. It translates to CASSLIWASAADTQYF.

The sample holds a few counts of this clone. The rearrangement joins TRBV19 to TRBJ2-2; weak D call: TRBD1 (6 bases). This CDR3 contains 15 residues. Trimming removed 4 bases at V and 4 bases at J, with 13 bases between. Germline values: CDR1 LNHDA, CDR2 SQIVND (reference sequence). DNA for the CDR3: TGTGCCAGTAGTACCCAACAGGGTTCCACCGGGGAGCTGTTTTTT. This translates into CASSTQQGSTGELFF.

V and J are TRBV12-3 or TRBV12-4 and TRBJ2-2; D not certain. This CDR3 is built from 12 residues. Trimming cost V 5 bases and J 2 bases, with 3 bases left between them. The DNA of the CDR3 is TGTGCCAGCAGTACTAACACCGGGGAGCTGTTTTTT. Its protein product is CASSTNTGELFF.

V and J are TRBV6-5 and TRBJ2-7; D possibly corresponds to TRBD2 (5 bases). V was shortened by 10 bases and J by 2 bases, with 6 bases between the two germline ends. Germline V gene data show CDR1 as MNHEY and CDR2 as SVGAGI. The CDR3 has 10 residues. The CDR3 DNA reads TGTGCCACCGGGACCTACGAGCAGTACTTC. Translated, it gives CATGTYEQYF.

V usage is TRBV5-4 and J usage is TRBJ2-1; perhaps TRBD2 as D (6 bases). This CDR3 is 14 amino acids long. Trimming shortened V by 4 bases and J by 4 bases, and 12 bases separated the two germline ends. Germline CDR1 reads SGHNT; CDR2 reads YYREEE (reference sequence). This chain's CDR3 is CASSVPSVYNEQFF. The CDR3 DNA sequence: TGTGCCAGCAGCGTTCCTAGCGTATACAATGAGCAGTTCTTC. Filled out from reference TRBV5-4 and TRBJ2-1, the complete variable domain reads ETGVTQSPTHLIKTRGQQVTLRCSSQSGHNTVSWYQQALGQGPQFIFQYYREEENGRGNFPPRFSGLQFPNYSSELNVNALELDDSALYLCASSVPSVYNEQFFGPGTRLTVL.

The rearrangement joins TRBV28 to TRBJ2-2, with TRBD2 identical over 7 bases. The CDR3 consists of 15 residues. Per germline, CDR1 MDHEN and CDR2 SYDVKM. The V and J ends lost 6 bases and 2 bases, in that order; junction bases with no gene match: 6. The CDR3 DNA reads as TGTGCCAGCAGATGGGGAGGGACTAACACCGGGGAGCTGTTTTTT. Its protein is CASRWGGTNTGELFF.

CDR3 DNA sequence: TGTGCCAGCAGTTACTCGCACCAGTCGAACACTGAAGCTTTCTTT. Protein sequence: CASSYSHQSNTEAFF. V and J are TRBV6-5 and TRBJ1-1, with D unresolved. The CDR3 has 15 residues. Germline CDR1 MNHEY, CDR2 SVGAGI. V lost 0 bases and J lost 1, with 9 bases in between.

In DNA, the CDR3 is TGTGCCATCAGTGAGGGAGCAACCGGGATCTCCTACAATGAGCAGTTCTTC. It translates to CAISEGATGISYNEQFF. The chain employs TRBV10-3 and TRBJ2-1; TRBD2 might be the D (5 bases). V gave up 2 bases and J gave up 0 bases, with 14 bases separating them. In germline, CDR1 is ENHRY, CDR2 SYGVKD. CDR3 length equals 17 residues.

The V gene is TRBV6-5, the J gene TRBJ2-1; 8 bases are shared with TRBD2. Per germline, CDR1 MNHEY and CDR2 SVGAGI. V trimming: 5 bases; J trimming: 4 bases; junction bases outside the gene matches: 7. This CDR3 is 15 amino acids long. The DNA for the CDR3 is TGTGCCAGCAGTCGGGGGGGAGGGGGATACAATGAGCAGTTCTTC. Protein product: CASSRGGGGYNEQFF.

This clone was picked up one time. The chain joins TRBV24-1 to TRBJ2-6; 10 nucleotides align to TRBD1. V shed 3 bases and J 3 bases; nucleotides not matched to a gene: 10. CDR1 and CDR2 from the germline V gene are KGHDR and SFDVKD. This CDR3 contains 19 residues. CDR3: CATSDTRDRGANGANVLTF. The CDR3 DNA sequence: TGTGCCACCAGTGATACCAGGGACAGGGGAGCGAATGGGGCCAACGTCCTGACTTTC.

The chain uses TRBV6-6 and TRBJ1-6; 7 bases fit TRBD1. Losses at the gene ends were 6 bases for V and 8 bases for J; bases not matched to a gene: 13. Germline assignment: CDR1 MNHNY and CDR2 SVGAGI (reference sequence). The CDR3 contains 16 residues. This CDR3 is CASRPIGTALYSPLHF. The CDR3 nucleotides read TGTGCCAGCAGACCAATCGGGACAGCACTATATTCACCCCTCCACTTT.

The CDR3 sequence is CAWSIRTGSYEQYF. The CDR3, as DNA: TGTGCCTGGAGTATCCGGACAGGGTCCTACGAGCAGTACTTC. V is TRBV30 and J is TRBJ2-7; 8 nucleotides align to TRBD1. In germline, CDR1 is GTSNPN, CDR2 SVGIG (reference sequence). The trim removed 2 bases at V and 1 base at J, leaving 4 bases unmatched. The CDR3 contains 14 residues.

The chain joins TRBV11-3 to TRBJ1-1; maybe TRBD1 (5 bases). This CDR3 is built from 15 residues. Trimming left V 2 bases short and J 2 bases short, with 12 bases between. Per germline, CDR1 SGHNT and CDR2 YENEEA. The chain's CDR3 is CASSLLQGTNTEAFF. CDR3 bases: TGTGCCAGCAGCTTACTTCAGGGAACCAACACTGAAGCTTTCTTT.

J is TRBJ1-2 and V is TRBV6-5; 7 positions match TRBD1. With 2 bases clipped from V and 7 bases from J, the junction kept 4 bases outside the gene matches. The CDR3 covers 13 residues. Germline V gene sequence: CDR1 MNHEY, CDR2 SVGAGI. The CDR3 loop is CASSYGPGGGYTF. CDR3 DNA sequence: TGTGCCAGCAGTTACGGTCCAGGGGGTGGCTACACCTTC.

The V and J genes are TRBV2 and TRBJ2-3, with D tentatively TRBD1 (5 bases). Germline V lookup: CDR1 SNHLY, CDR2 FYNNEI. The CDR3 spans 14 residues. With 2 bases removed from V and 4 bases from J, the gap between germline ends came to 10 bases. The CDR3 region is CASSERRVADTQYF. As DNA, the CDR3 is TGTGCCAGCAGTGAACGCAGGGTAGCAGATACGCAGTATTTT.